This note documents a single TCR beta chain sequence. Its antigen is currently unknown. The data belong to a study of blood T cells in healthy people across ages. Overall study results and limits: Researchers judged that diversity estimates from one million T cells fell short of true values.

This CDR3 contains 17 residues. From germline, CDR1 is DFQATT and CDR2 SNEGSKA (reference sequence). Trimming removed 0 bases at V and 9 bases at J, with 24 bases between. The authors drew around 9.3 milliliters of peripheral blood from each donor. Isolating PBMCs gave at least 6.5 million of these cells per sample. Alongside a J-beta primer mix, a sample-barcoded 5' primer served in a second PCR lasting roughly 7 to 12 cycles. TCRdb fed the 5' RACE reads into MiXCR, producing one record per CDR3 protein. Of 850,000 to 1,000,000 distinct CDR3 sequences detected, about 53% appear once; the ten largest clones hold roughly a fifth.

Specimen: blood. This sequence was found in a woman in her sixties in good health. The chain is built from TRBV20-1 and TRBJ2-1; D may match TRBD1 or TRBD2 (6 bases each). CDR3 protein: CSARDEQGTRVWGEQFF. The CDR3 DNA reads TGCAGTGCTAGAGACGAGCAGGGGACTCGGGTTTGGGGTGAGCAGTTCTTC.